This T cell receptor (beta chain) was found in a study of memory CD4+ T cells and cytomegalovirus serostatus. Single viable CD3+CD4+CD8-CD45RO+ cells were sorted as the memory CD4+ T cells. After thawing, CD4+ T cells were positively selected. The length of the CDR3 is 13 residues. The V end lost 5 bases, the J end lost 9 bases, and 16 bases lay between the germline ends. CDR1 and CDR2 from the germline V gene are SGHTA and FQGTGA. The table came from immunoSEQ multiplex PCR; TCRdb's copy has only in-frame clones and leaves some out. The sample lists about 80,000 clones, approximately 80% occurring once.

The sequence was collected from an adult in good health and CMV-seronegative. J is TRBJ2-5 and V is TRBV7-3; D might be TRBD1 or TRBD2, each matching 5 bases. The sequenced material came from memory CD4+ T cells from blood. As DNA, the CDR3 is TGTGCCAGCAGCCCCGGGGCCCTAGGGGCCCAGTACTTC. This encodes CASSPGALGAQYF.